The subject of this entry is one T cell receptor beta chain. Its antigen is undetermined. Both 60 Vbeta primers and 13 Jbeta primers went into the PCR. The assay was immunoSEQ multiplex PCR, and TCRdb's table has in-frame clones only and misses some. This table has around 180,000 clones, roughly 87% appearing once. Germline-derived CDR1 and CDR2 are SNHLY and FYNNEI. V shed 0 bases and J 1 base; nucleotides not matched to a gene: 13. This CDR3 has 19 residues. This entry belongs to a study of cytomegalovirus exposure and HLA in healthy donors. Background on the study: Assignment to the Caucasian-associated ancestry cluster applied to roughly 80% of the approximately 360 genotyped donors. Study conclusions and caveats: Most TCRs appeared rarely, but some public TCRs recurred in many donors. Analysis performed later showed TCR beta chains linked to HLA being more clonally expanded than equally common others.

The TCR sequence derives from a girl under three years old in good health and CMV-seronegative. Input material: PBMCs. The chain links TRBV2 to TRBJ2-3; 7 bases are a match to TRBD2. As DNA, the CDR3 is TGTGCCAGCAGTGAAGCGGTCAGCGGGGAGCTGGAAGGCACAGATACGCAGTATTTT. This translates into CASSEAVSGELEGTDTQYF.